The rows below give T cell receptor beta chains drawn from one sample of a study of blood T cell repertoires in COVID-19. Method: immunoSEQ multiplex PCR; TCRdb's copy keeps in-frame clones and lacks some. The data contain 53,000 or so clones, around nine tenths of them seen just once; the ten biggest clones take up around 3.1%. Sequencing input: peripheral blood. These receptors were collected from a human donor in a cohort sampled during active COVID-19. The CDR3 runs from the conserved cysteine through the conserved F or W. The D gene is left open where the match is weak. Expanded clones get a size class; other rows say once, few or many, or leave the size out.

J	D	V	size	CDR3	DNA
TRBJ2-1	TRBD2	TRBV18	.	CASSFSGSSYNEQFF	TGTGCCAGCTCATTTAGCGGGAGTTCCTACAATGAGCAGTTCTTC
TRBJ1-1	.	TRBV5-1	once	CASSLAKNTEAFF	TGCGCCAGCAGCTTGGCTAAGAACACTGAAGCTTTCTTT
TRBJ1-3	TRBD1	TRBV29-1	.	CSVEDRGSGSGNTIYF	TGCAGCGTCGAGGACAGGGGATCAGGCTCTGGAAACACCATATATTTT
TRBJ2-3	.	TRBV12-5	.	CASGFSTGQADTQYF	TGTGCTAGTGGTTTCTCTACAGGGCAAGCAGATACGCAGTATTTT
TRBJ2-3	TRBD1	TRBV7-9	.	CASSLQGPETDTQYF	TGTGCCAGCAGCCTACAGGGGCCTGAAACAGATACGCAGTATTTT
TRBJ2-1	.	TRBV10-3	.	CASRPLGANEQFF	TGTGCCAGCCGGCCTTTGGGGGCCAATGAGCAGTTCTTC
TRBJ1-1	.	TRBV6-2/TRBV6-3	.	CASSYSGGLGTEAFF	TGTGCCAGCAGTTACTCAGGAGGGTTAGGGACTGAAGCTTTCTTT
TRBJ2-2	.	TRBV11-1	.	CASSSLDRQNTGELFF	TGTGCCAGCAGCTCCTTGGACAGACAGAACACCGGGGAGCTGTTTTTT
TRBJ2-5	.	TRBV5-8	.	CASSRSGTSTTQYF	TGTGCCAGCAGCCGATCCGGGACTTCGACGACCCAGTACTTC
TRBJ1-5	TRBD1	TRBV10-1	.	CAPGQGIQPQHF	TGCGCTCCGGGACAGGGGATTCAGCCCCAGCATTTT
TRBJ1-1	.	TRBV9	.	CASTSGPLTVNTEAFF	TGTGCCAGCACCAGCGGGCCCCTTACAGTCAACACTGAAGCTTTCTTT
TRBJ1-1	.	TRBV30	.	CAWSGGPQGDTEAFF	TGTGCCTGGAGTGGTGGGCCTCAAGGGGACACTGAAGCTTTCTTT
TRBJ2-1	TRBD2	TRBV29-1	.	CSVGGRGNNEQFF	TGCAGCGTGGGAGGGCGGGGTAACAATGAGCAGTTCTTC
TRBJ1-5	.	TRBV6-4	once	CASSETQGQPQHF	TGTGCCAGCAGTGAGACGCAGGGCCAGCCCCAGCATTTT
TRBJ2-3	.	TRBV10-3	.	CAISESGTDTQYF	TGTGCCATCAGTGAGTCCGGCACAGATACGCAGTATTTT
TRBJ2-5	.	TRBV5-1	.	CASSLALIEETQYF	TGCGCCAGCAGCTTGGCACTAATTGAAGAGACCCAGTACTTC
TRBJ2-6	.	TRBV9	.	CASSRGTGANVLTF	TGTGCCAGCAGCCGGGGGACCGGGGCCAACGTCCTGACTTTC
TRBJ2-1	.	TRBV7-3	.	CASSLGRDNEQFF	TGTGCCAGCAGCTTAGGGCGGGACAATGAGCAGTTCTTC
TRBJ1-5	TRBD1	TRBV30	.	CAWSVRDRGFHQPQHF	TGTGCCTGGAGTGTACGGGACAGGGGGTTTCATCAGCCCCAGCATTTT
TRBJ2-7	TRBD2	TRBV19	.	CASSPKRVASGMQSEQYF	TGTGCCAGTAGTCCCAAAAGGGTTGCTAGCGGGATGCAGTCCGAGCAGTACTTC
TRBJ1-1	.	TRBV19	.	CASSPTLQGRNTEAFF	TGTGCCAGTAGTCCCACCTTACAGGGTCGGAACACTGAAGCTTTCTTT
TRBJ2-5	TRBD2	TRBV5-4	.	CASSSRLAGEANQETQYF	TGTGCCAGCAGCTCACGACTAGCGGGAGAAGCTAACCAAGAGACCCAGTACTTC
TRBJ2-5	TRBD2	TRBV15	.	CATSKGLAGGETQYF	TGTGCCACCAGCAAGGGACTAGCGGGGGGGGAGACCCAGTACTTC
TRBJ2-2	TRBD1	TRBV4-1	.	CASSLRPGQGARIEAGELFF	TGCGCCAGCAGCCTAAGACCGGGACAGGGGGCGCGGATCGAGGCCGGGGAGCTGTTTTTT
TRBJ1-4	TRBD1	TRBV28	once	CASSFFRGPEKLFF	TGTGCCAGCAGTTTCTTCAGGGGGCCTGAAAAACTGTTTTTT
TRBJ2-2	TRBD1	TRBV7-9	few	CASTPTGGSANTGELFF	TGTGCCAGCACCCCGACAGGGGGAAGCGCGAACACCGGGGAGCTGTTTTTT
TRBJ1-5	.	TRBV25-1	.	CASSDREDQPQHF	TGTGCCAGCAGTGACAGGGAAGACCAGCCCCAGCATTTT
TRBJ2-3	TRBD2	TRBV7-2	.	CASSSPSGGELSTDTQYF	TGTGCCAGCAGCTCTCCTAGCGGGGGCGAACTCAGCACAGATACGCAGTATTTT
TRBJ1-6	.	TRBV15	.	CATSREGDSPLHF	TGTGCCACCAGCAGAGAAGGAGATTCACCCCTCCACTTT
TRBJ1-6	TRBD1	TRBV2	.	CASSKDRGPFSALHF	TGTGCCAGCAGTAAGGACAGGGGACCATTTTCGGCCCTCCACTTT
TRBJ1-1	.	TRBV29-1	.	CSETGHGMNTEAFF	TGCAGCGAAACGGGACACGGCATGAACACTGAAGCTTTCTTT
TRBJ2-5	.	TRBV4-2	.	CASSQGTTQETQYF	TGTGCCAGCAGCCAAGGGACTACTCAAGAGACCCAGTACTTC
TRBJ1-2	TRBD1	TRBV7-9	.	CASSPPDRDSYGYTF	TGTGCCAGCAGCCCTCCGGACAGGGATTCCTATGGCTACACCTTC
TRBJ1-4	.	TRBV4-3	.	CASSQDRLGGVGEKLFF	TGCGCCAGCAGCCAAGACCGGCTAGGGGGTGTAGGGGAAAAACTGTTTTTT
TRBJ2-3	.	TRBV28	.	CASSLRGARVFDTQYF	TGTGCCAGCAGTTTACGGGGGGCGAGAGTATTCGATACGCAGTATTTT
TRBJ2-5	.	TRBV7-9	.	CASSPVGGEETQYF	TGTGCCAGCAGCCCCGTTGGGGGCGAGGAGACCCAGTACTTC
TRBJ2-1	TRBD2	TRBV24-1	.	CATSDPGLAGVDEQFF	TGTGCCACCAGTGACCCAGGACTAGCGGGAGTGGATGAGCAGTTCTTC
TRBJ2-4	.	TRBV6-2/TRBV6-3	.	CASSYGGSKNIQYF	TGTGCCAGCAGTTACGGCGGGTCCAAAAACATTCAGTACTTC
TRBJ1-2	TRBD1	TRBV12-3/TRBV12-4	.	CASRDRGWKGYTF	TGTGCCAGCAGGGACAGGGGTTGGAAGGGCTACACCTTC
TRBJ1-3	.	TRBV7-9	.	CASSPLGGPGNTIYF	TGTGCCAGCAGCCCACTCGGGGGGCCAGGAAACACCATATATTTT
TRBJ1-3	.	TRBV18	.	CASSPNGQTSGNTIYF	TGTGCCAGCTCACCAAATGGACAGACCTCTGGAAACACCATATATTTT